What follows describes a single TCR beta chain. What antigen it recognizes has not been identified. Nothing much larger sits one base from this clone, and base qualities are not available. The donors were healthy, HIV-negative adults who had no recently reported acute infections or vaccinations. Only Caucasian adults living in Nashville, Tennessee, USA were represented among the donors. CD4+ T cells were enriched by magnetic negative selection, after which naive cells were positively selected on CD45RA and the negative fraction was taken as the memory subset. Blood was obtained by leukapheresis, after which PBMCs were separated by Ficoll-Histopaque density gradient centrifugation and cryopreserved in liquid nitrogen vapor phase. Analytical flow cytometry was used to check the purity and quantity of every magnetically sorted T cell population. Genomic DNA was isolated from each sorted fraction and quantified by UV absorbance on a Nanodrop 2000c.

A distance of 15 bases separates the germline ends of V and J, which lose 3 bases and 0 bases respectively. The CDR3 numbers 17 residues from cysteine through phenylalanine. CDR3 DNA only is kept here, 51 bases in frame from base 1. CDR1 KGHSH and CDR2 LQKENI were looked up in the germline V gene. The data were taken from a study of shared clonotypes between healthy human individuals (dated by TCRdb to about 2020). About the full investigation: A couple of women and a few men aged 18 to 49 years were included in the cohort. For each donor, CD4 naive and CD4 memory were each given three plates, CD8 naive was given two plates, and CD8 memory was given one plate. To estimate repertoire size and how much clonotype sharing occurs between individuals, the study deeply sequenced the blood TCR repertoires of roughly 5 healthy adults. Libraries were prepared and TCR repertoires were sequenced by different laboratories using diverse techniques, in order to increase sequencing depth and limit assay-specific biases. Leukapheresis yielded between about 0.94 and 9.5 billion PBMCs per donor.

Study-wide conclusions, independent of this receptor: Rarefaction of sorted-subset datasets indicated incomplete sequencing despite the large sequencing depth. Naive subsets generally had larger estimated clonotype richness than memory subsets. Higher generation probabilities were observed for clonotypes shared by all four sorted-subset donors than for non-shared clonotypes. The genetic and exposure-history diversity represented was limited by the small number of donors. When a handful of donors were compared, the shared fraction of clonotypes was around 5.1% for naive CD4, roughly 3.3% for naive CD8, about 2.5% for memory CD4, and 0.4% for memory CD8. Sampling was limited to blood, and TCR repertoires in tissue likely differ from TCR repertoires in blood. Based on pairwise subsampling, the degree of clonotype sharing among donors was expected to be affected by sequencing depth.

Using the deep immunoSEQ assay, multiplex PCR amplified TCR CDR3 regions from genomic DNA. For each cell subset, the extracted genomic DNA was distributed evenly across all wells of several immunoSEQ 96-well plates, and each plate served as one replicate. For sorted subsets, 200 to 250 ng genomic DNA, equal to approximately 30,000 T cell genomes, was loaded into each replicate PCR. The purified libraries were quantified using a Qubit 3.0 fluorometer, sized with a Bioanalyzer 2100, and then quantified again using the KAPA Library Quantification kit. A separate single-read 150-cycle Illumina NextSeq 550 flow cell was used to sequence each immunoSEQ 96-well plate. In the original analysis: Because only junctional sequences without quality scores were contained in the immunoSEQ output, filtering matching that applied to full-length reads could not be performed. Sequences were annotated with PyIR, a Python wrapper for IgBLAST v1.9, using IMGT germline references to assign V/J genes and CDR3. Reads with weak V/J assignments (E-value above 1e-6), missing CDR3, stop codons, out-of-frame junctions, or ambiguous translated residues were removed. V3J clonotypes were defined as sequences sharing the same inferred V gene, J gene, and CDR3 amino acid sequence. Percentage overlap between repertoires was computed as shared unique clonotypes divided by the size of the smaller repertoire. Repertoire richness was assessed with RTK rarefaction, the Chao1 estimator, and Recon v2.1 estimates of unobserved clonotypes. Generation probabilities were computed with OLGA for all TCRbeta clonotypes obtained by the gDNA method from a handful of donors. The immuneACCESS repertoire file appears here via TCRdb, limited to in-frame rearrangements. These files lack a portion of the clones; in checked studies, under half of the deficit traces to unresolved V genes, and the cause of the others is not known. V, J and clone size are those of that table, while D and trimming were read from the DNA. The sample profile shows 550,000 to 850,000 clones; under 80% of them were found once. Jointly, the top ten make up 1.7% of the sample.

This receptor chain uses TRBV18 and TRBJ1-5; TRBD1 is a weak D gene call, 5 bases matching. Sequencing was performed on memory CD4+ T cells sorted from blood. In the paper's terms, the cell subset or site label means: CD45RA-negative fraction. This clonotype originated in a woman aged 30 to 39 in good health. In nucleotides, the sequence is TGTGCCAGCTCACCTCAGGGACGGCTCAATAGCAATCAGCCCCAGCATTTT. It encodes CASSPQGRLNSNQPQHF.